The 26 T cell receptor beta chains presented below share a single source sample, sequenced in a study of blood T cell repertoires in COVID-19. TCRdb keeps only in-frame clones here, not all; method: immunoSEQ multiplex PCR. Of some 120,000 clones listed, approximately 68% are singletons. The material sequenced was peripheral blood. Source of these receptors: a woman in her 70s with acute or convalescent COVID-19.

V usage is TRBV3-1 (or the pseudogene TRBV3-2) and J usage is TRBJ2-5, with TRBD2 matching 11 bases. Germline lookup yields CDR1 LGHDT and CDR2 YNNKEL (reference sequence). CDR3 length: 16 amino acids. V gave up 2 bases and J gave up 4 bases; unmatched junction bases: 6. The DNA for the CDR3 is TGTGCCAGCAGCCAAAACCTAGCGGGAGGTTCAGAGACCCAGTACTTC. Residues: CASSQNLAGGSETQYF.

This chain connects TRBV4-2 to TRBJ1-2; D ambiguous. Germline V gives CDR1 LGHNA, CDR2 YNFKEQ. The CDR3 is 12 amino acids. Trimming took off 1 base at V and 7 bases at J, with 7 bases between the two ends. DNA of the CDR3: TGTGCCAGCAGCCAAGTAGAGGGTGGCTACACCTTC. Translating it yields CASSQVEGGYTF.

The chain has TRBV7-8 and TRBJ2-7; 7 bases match TRBD1. Germline loops: CDR1 SGHVS, CDR2 FQNEAQ. CDR3 length equals 13 residues. V trimming: 4 bases; J trimming: 5 bases; junction bases outside the gene matches: 5. The CDR3 nucleotides are TGTGCCAGCAGCTCGACAGGGTTCCACGAGCAGTACTTC. It codes for CASSSTGFHEQYF.

The chain combines TRBV6-1 with TRBJ2-5, with D possibly being TRBD2 (5 bases). Per germline, CDR1 MNHNS and CDR2 SASEGT. Trimming pared 3 bases from V and 5 bases from J, leaving 13 bases between. CDR3 length: 14 amino acids. In DNA, the CDR3 is TGTGCCAGCAGTGATCCGCGGAGGCCCGAGACCCAGTACTTC. Translated, it gives CASSDPRRPETQYF.

This chain connects TRBV19 to TRBJ2-3, with 9 bases lining up with TRBD2. Per the germline V gene, CDR1 is LNHDA and CDR2 is SQIVND (reference sequence). The CDR3 has 16 amino acids. With V trimmed by 3 bases and J by 4 bases, 8 bases remained unmatched. Here the CDR3 DNA reads TGTGCCAGTAGTATTGGGCTAGCGGGGCGTTCAGATACGCAGTATTTT. Translating it yields CASSIGLAGRSDTQYF.

This chain uses TRBV10-3 with TRBJ2-5; D gene unclear. With 0 bases removed from V and 1 base from J, the gap between germline ends came to 6 bases. Germline V gene data show CDR1 as ENHRY and CDR2 as SYGVKD. The CDR3 contains 14 residues. The CDR3 is CAISESNSQETQYF. The CDR3 nucleotides are TGTGCCATCAGTGAGTCTAACAGCCAAGAGACCCAGTACTTC.

This clone has just one count. The chain carries TRBV28 and TRBJ1-2; D might be TRBD1 (6 bases). The CDR3 is 13 amino acids. Per the germline V gene, CDR1 is MDHEN and CDR2 is SYDVKM. V gave up 8 bases and J gave up 7 bases, with 17 bases separating them. This chain's CDR3 is CASLPGVYSGYTF. CDR3 DNA sequence: TGTGCCAGCCTACCAGGGGTATACAGTGGCTACACCTTC.

This rearrangement joins TRBV9 to TRBJ2-6; D is unresolved. Between the trimmed V and J ends, which lost 3 bases and 0 bases, there was a span of 10 bases. Germline CDR1 reads SGDLS; CDR2 reads YYNGEE. The length of the CDR3 is 16 residues. CDR3 nucleotide sequence: TGTGCCAGCAGCGCCAGTACCTTCTCTGGGGCCAACGTCCTGACTTTC. Residues: CASSASTFSGANVLTF.

This clone was recorded a few times. CDR3 sequence reads: CASSVDPLTGSALRTIYF. DNA of the CDR3: TGTGCCAGCAGCGTGGACCCTTTGACAGGGTCCGCGCTTAGGACCATATATTTT. The chain links TRBV9 to TRBJ1-3, with 7 nucleotides matching TRBD1. The V gene's germline CDR1 is SGDLS and CDR2 YYNGEE. The CDR3 covers 18 residues. The trim removed 2 bases at V and 10 bases at J, leaving 21 bases unmatched.

The chain has TRBV7-2 and TRBJ2-1; tentatively, D is TRBD1 (6 bases). The CDR3 has 15 amino acids. Germline V lookup: CDR1 SGHTA, CDR2 FQGNSA. V dropped 1 base and J dropped 6 bases, with 13 bases sitting between them. Here the CDR3 reads CASSLVSPGVNEQFF. Here the CDR3 DNA reads TGTGCCAGCAGCTTAGTATCCCCAGGGGTCAATGAGCAGTTCTTC.

V usage is TRBV19 and J usage is TRBJ2-2, with TRBD1 matching 8 bases. The germline V gene encodes CDR1 LNHDA and CDR2 SQIVND (reference sequence). The V and J ends lost 2 bases and 6 bases, in that order; junction bases with no gene match: 5. The CDR3 has 15 residues. CDR3 sequence: CASSITGTGSGELFF. DNA for the CDR3: TGTGCCAGTAGTATAACTGGGACAGGATCCGGGGAGCTGTTTTTT.

This clone came up a few times. This chain uses TRBV28 with TRBJ1-2, with unresolved D. Germline values: CDR1 MDHEN, CDR2 SYDVKM. This CDR3 contains 13 residues. The V and J ends lost 2 bases and 2 bases respectively, with 6 bases between them. This CDR3 is CASSLIANYGYTF. The CDR3 nucleotides read TGTGCCAGCAGTTTAATAGCCAACTATGGCTACACCTTC.

The chain has TRBV3-1 (or the pseudogene TRBV3-2) and TRBJ1-2; D not certain. Germline CDR1 LGHDT, CDR2 YNNKEL (reference sequence). The V gene lost 1 base and the J gene lost 0 bases, with 12 bases spanning the gap. The CDR3 covers 16 residues. In DNA, the CDR3 is TGTGCCAGCAGCCAAGGCAACAGAGCTGCTAACTATGGCTACACCTTC. The encoded protein is CASSQGNRAANYGYTF.

This clone was seen a few times. This chain links TRBV5-8 with TRBJ1-2, with 9 nucleotides matching TRBD1. Germline CDR1 reads SGHTS; CDR2 reads YDEGEE. After removal of 4 bases from V and 4 bases from J, the junction contained 11 bases not matched to a gene. The CDR3 has 16 amino acids. The CDR3 protein is CASSPGQGRTSYGYTF. The CDR3 region has the DNA TGTGCCAGCAGCCCCGGACAGGGGAGGACGTCCTATGGCTACACCTTC.

The sample holds one count of this clone. The chain couples TRBV30 to TRBJ2-2, with TRBD2 identical over 14 bases. V lost 0 bases, J lost 6 bases, and 3 bases stayed unmatched. Germline V gene data show CDR1 as GTSNPN and CDR2 as SVGIG (reference sequence). The CDR3 extends over 16 amino acids. The CDR3 bases are TGTGCCTGGAGTGTTGGGACTAGCGGGAGCGCCGGGGAGCTGTTTTTT. Protein sequence: CAWSVGTSGSAGELFF.

To note about this clone: The junction does not match germline at one end; this may be a read error. This chain joins TRBV6-1 and TRBJ2-1; 8 bases agree with TRBD2. The germline V gene encodes CDR1 MNHNS and CDR2 SASEGT. This CDR3 comprises 13 residues. The CDR3 coding sequence is TGTGCCAGCAGAGAAGCGGGAGACAATGAGCAGTTCTTC. Amino acids: CASREAGDNEQFF.

The chain carries TRBV6-2 or TRBV6-3 and TRBJ1-1; tentatively, D is TRBD1 (5 bases). CDR3 size: 16 residues. Between the trimmed V and J ends, which lost 6 bases and 0 bases, there was a span of 17 bases. Germline V gene lookup returns CDR1 MNHEY and CDR2 SVGEGT. The CDR3 region is CASRPRRQLMNTEAFF. The CDR3 bases are TGTGCCAGCAGGCCTCGTCGACAGCTCATGAACACTGAAGCTTTCTTT.

This clone was observed a few times. The same CDR3 arises from other DNA sequences in this sample as well. This chain connects TRBV6-5 to TRBJ1-1, with a possible D match to TRBD1 (6 bases). V lost 5 bases and J 1 base, leaving 8 bases between the germline ends. This CDR3 is 13 amino acids long. CDR1 MNHEY and CDR2 SVGAGI come from the germline V gene. The CDR3 here is CASSPQGNTEAFF. In DNA, the CDR3 is TGTGCCAGCAGTCCACAGGGGAACACTGAAGCTTTCTTT.

The DNA for the CDR3 is TGTGCCAGCAGCTTAGCAGTCCGGGACAGGGGTAGTCAGCCCCAGCATTTT. It encodes CASSLAVRDRGSQPQHF. The chain carries TRBV7-8 and TRBJ1-5, with 10 bases aligning to TRBD1. Trimming took 0 bases from V and 6 from J; bases not matched to a gene: 8. This CDR3 comprises 17 residues. Germline V gene sequence: CDR1 SGHVS, CDR2 FQNEAQ.

In DNA, the CDR3 is TGTGCCAGCAGTCAACCGGCCGGGACAGCAATTCACGAGCAGTTCTTC. It codes for CASSQPAGTAIHEQFF. V usage is TRBV6-2 or TRBV6-3 and J usage is TRBJ2-1; 7 nucleotides align to TRBD1. Germline trimming cut 5 bases from V and 10 bases from J; bases unmatched to any gene: 17. Germline lookup yields CDR1 MNHEY and CDR2 SVGEGT. This CDR3 region has 16 residues.

The chain carries TRBV19 and TRBJ2-7, with 13 bases that match TRBD2. The CDR3 is 16 residues long. Germline loops: CDR1 LNHDA, CDR2 SQIVND (reference sequence). The V and J ends lost 7 bases and 4 bases, in that order; junction bases with no gene match: 10. The CDR3: CASTRGLAGEEYEQYF. The CDR3 bases are TGTGCCAGTACTCGCGGACTAGCGGGAGAGGAATACGAGCAGTACTTC. The full variable domain, in which reference TRBV19 and TRBJ2-7 provide the parts outside the CDR3, is DGGITQSPKYLFRKEGQNVTLSCEQNLNHDAMYWYRQDPGQGLRLIYYSQIVNDFQKGDIAEGYSVSREKKESFPLTVTSAQKNPTAFYLCASTRGLAGEEYEQYFGPGTRLTVT.

This clone occurred a few times. J is TRBJ1-5 and V is TRBV19, with 8 nucleotides matching TRBD1. Trimming cost V 0 bases and J 4 bases; bases outside gene matches: 2. CDR3 length: 15 amino acids. The germline gives CDR1 LNHDA, CDR2 SQIVND (reference sequence). DNA of the CDR3: TGTGCCAGTAGTATAGAGGACAGGGAGAATCAGCCCCAGCATTTT. Amino acids: CASSIEDRENQPQHF.

This chain uses TRBV12-5 with TRBJ2-3; tentatively, D is TRBD1 (6 bases). Germline-derived CDR1 and CDR2 are LGHNT and FRNRAP. The CDR3 has 14 amino acids. The V end lost 1 base, the J end lost 4 bases, and 9 bases lay between the germline ends. The CDR3 coding sequence is TGTGCTAGTGGTTTGGACAGGGCGGCAGATACGCAGTATTTT. Translation: CASGLDRAADTQYF.

The chain uses TRBV2 and TRBJ2-7; 8 bases are a match to TRBD1. The CDR3 spans 15 residues. J lost 7 bases, V lost 6 bases, and 14 bases had no gene match. The germline V gene encodes CDR1 SNHLY and CDR2 FYNNEI. The CDR3: CASRPPGQEGWEQYF. CDR3 bases: TGTGCCAGCAGACCCCCGGGACAGGAAGGATGGGAGCAGTACTTC.

The J gene is TRBJ1-4, the V gene TRBV10-3, with TRBD1 matching 10 bases. The CDR3 spans 16 residues. The germline V gene encodes CDR1 ENHRY and CDR2 SYGVKD. The junction had 8 bases not matched to a gene; V was cut back by 3 bases and J by 7 bases. This chain's CDR3 is CAISDHPGTGAEKLFF. The DNA for the CDR3 is TGTGCCATCAGTGATCATCCCGGGACAGGGGCTGAAAAACTGTTTTTT.

A few counts support this clone. V gene TRBV19 combines with J gene TRBJ2-5, with TRBD2 matching over 8 bases. The CDR3 spans 16 residues. Per germline, CDR1 LNHDA and CDR2 SQIVND (reference sequence). V lost 4 bases, J lost 4 bases, and 11 bases stayed unmatched. CDR3 protein: CASSTDRTSLGETQYF. The CDR3 coding sequence is TGTGCCAGTAGTACCGACCGGACTAGCCTGGGAGAGACCCAGTACTTC.